These 30 T cell receptor beta chains share one sample of origin, sequenced in a study of OX40 agonist ivuxolimab in advanced cancers. Libraries were prepared through the immunoSEQ multiplex PCR assay. TCRdb retrieved this table from immuneACCESS and kept in-frame rearrangements only. Not all clones are present; in checked studies, unresolved V genes account for under half, and no reason is known for the remainder. The sample table contains 85,000 to 100,000 clones; only one count was recorded for about 90% of them. Of the sample, roughly 0.84% falls within the top ten clones. Sequenced here: CD4+ or CD8+ T cells sorted from blood, sampled in a trial of the OX40 agonist ivuxolimab. The receptors were sampled from an adult with an advanced solid tumor such as melanoma, head and neck, liver or kidney cancer.

The rearrangement uses TRBV28 and TRBJ2-3; 9 bases align to TRBD2. The germline V gene has CDR1 MDHEN and CDR2 SYDVKM. V shed 2 bases, J shed 2 bases, and the junction held 2 bases outside the gene matches. The length of the CDR3 is 15 residues. Written as DNA, the CDR3 is TGTGCCAGCAGTTTAGCGGGGGGGACCACAGATACGCAGTATTTT. This gives the protein CASSLAGGTTDTQYF.

The chain links TRBV9 to TRBJ2-5; D call uncertain. The CDR3 sequence is 13 residues long. V was trimmed by 3 bases and J by 5 bases, leaving 11 bases between them. Germline V gene sequence: CDR1 SGDLS, CDR2 YYNGEE. In DNA, the CDR3 is TGTGCCAGCAGCGCCCTCTTAACGGAGACCCAGTACTTC. This codes for CASSALLTETQYF.

CDR3 sequence (DNA): TGTGCCAGCAGTTACTCGCAGGGGGGCTACTACGAGCAGTACTTC. This gives the protein CASSYSQGGYYEQYF. This sequence joins TRBV6-6 and TRBJ2-7, with D perhaps TRBD1 (7 bases). The CDR3 runs 15 residues. Germline values: CDR1 MNHNY, CDR2 SVGAGI (reference sequence). The ends were cut back, 0 bases at V and 3 bases at J, with 12 bases in the middle.

This clone was detected once. The chain employs TRBV11-2 and TRBJ2-5; D is possibly TRBD1 or TRBD2 (5 bases each). This CDR3 has 15 amino acids. V lost 10 bases and J lost 4, with 22 bases in between. The germline V gene encodes CDR1 SGHAT and CDR2 FQNNGV. The CDR3 nucleotides are TGTGCCACCTCCCCGGGACGAATCGCCTCAGAGACCCAGTACTTC. Protein product: CATSPGRIASETQYF. The variable domain in full, with the rest retrieved from reference TRBV11-2 and TRBJ2-5, is EAGVAQSPRYKIIEKRQSVAFWCNPISGHATLYWYQQILGQGPKLLIQFQNNGVVDDSQLPKDRFSAERLKGVDSTLKIQPAKLEDSAVYLCATSPGRIASETQYFGPGTRLLVL.

The rearrangement links TRBV6-6 to TRBJ1-1; the D gene is possibly TRBD1 (6 bases). The CDR3 is 15 residues long. The germline gives CDR1 MNHNY, CDR2 SVGAGI (reference sequence). Trimming took 2 bases from V and 5 from J, leaving 15 bases between them. The CDR3 DNA is TGTGCCAGCAGTTACGCGGGGGGGGCAGGAACTGAAGCTTTCTTT. Encoded protein: CASSYAGGAGTEAFF.

V and J are TRBV5-6 and TRBJ2-1; a possible D gene is TRBD1 (5 bases). The CDR3 totals 15 residues. CDR1 and CDR2 (germline): SGHDT, YYEEEE. V dropped 4 bases and J dropped 1 base, with 12 bases sitting between them. CDR3 residues: CASSGQGLSYNEQFF. DNA for the CDR3: TGTGCCAGCAGCGGTCAGGGTTTATCCTACAATGAGCAGTTCTTC.

The chain carries TRBV7-7 and TRBJ2-5, with 7 bases that match TRBD2. The ends lost 5 bases at V and 3 bases at J; junction bases unmatched: 9. From germline, CDR1 is SSHAT and CDR2 FNYEAQ (reference sequence). This CDR3 region has 15 residues. DNA of the CDR3: TGTGCCAGCAGCCCTAGCGGTACTATAAAAGAGACCCAGTACTTC. The encoded protein is CASSPSGTIKETQYF.

The chain recombines TRBV29-1 with TRBJ2-7; no reliable D call. The CDR3 totals 14 residues. CDR1 and CDR2 from the germline V gene are SQVTM and ANQGSEA. Between the trimmed V and J ends, which lost 5 bases and 0 bases, there was a span of 14 bases. The CDR3 DNA is TGCAGCGTTCTTGGTGGGATCCCCTCCTACGAGCAGTACTTC. Protein: CSVLGGIPSYEQYF.

The DNA of the CDR3 is TGTGCCAGCAGCTTACTAGCGGGGGGGCGAGAGACCCAGTACTTC. This translates into CASSLLAGGRETQYF. This chain links TRBV7-2 with TRBJ2-5; 12 bases are shared with TRBD2. This CDR3 contains 15 residues. Germline V lookup: CDR1 SGHTA, CDR2 FQGNSA. V lost 2 bases and J lost 4; bases outside the gene matches: 2.

This sequence joins TRBV7-2 and TRBJ2-2, with 11 bases lining up with TRBD2. CDR1 is SGHTA and CDR2 is FQGNSA in the germline V gene. This CDR3 contains 15 residues. After removal of 6 bases from V and 9 bases from J, the junction contained 9 bases not matched to a gene. The CDR3 spells CASSQGLAVDRELFF. The CDR3 bases are TGTGCCAGCAGTCAGGGACTAGCGGTGGACCGGGAGCTGTTTTTT.

The count of this clone is one. The chain carries TRBV9 and TRBJ2-5, with D possibly being TRBD1 (5 bases). The length of the CDR3 is 14 residues. Germline V gene sequence: CDR1 SGDLS, CDR2 YYNGEE. The V end was cut by 4 bases, the J end by 0 bases, with 10 bases between. The CDR3 DNA reads TGTGCCAGCAGCCCAGGGAACCACCAAGAGACCCAGTACTTC. Amino acid sequence: CASSPGNHQETQYF.

The chain carries TRBV4-1 and TRBJ1-1; 9 positions agree with TRBD1. The CDR3 runs 17 residues. The V gene end was trimmed by 4 bases and the J gene end by 0 bases; junction bases not matched to a gene: 9. The germline CDR1 and CDR2 sequences are MGHRA and YSYEKL. CDR3 in amino acids: CASSLGQGGRMNTEAFF. DNA for the CDR3: TGCGCCAGCAGCCTGGGACAGGGAGGGAGGATGAACACTGAAGCTTTCTTT.

This clone was seen a handful of times. This sequence joins TRBV5-1 and TRBJ2-7, with TRBD2 identical over 12 bases. This CDR3 comprises 17 residues. Trimming removed 5 bases from V and 6 bases from J; junction bases left unmatched: 15. Looked up from germline, CDR1 is SGHRS and CDR2 is YFSETQ. The CDR3 protein is CASSFSRGGLAGGEQYF. The CDR3 coding sequence is TGCGCCAGCAGTTTCTCCCGGGGGGGACTAGCGGGCGGCGAGCAGTACTTC.

The chain employs TRBV29-1 and TRBJ1-3; 7 bases align to TRBD1. Per the germline V gene, CDR1 is SQVTM and CDR2 is ANQGSEA. There are 16 residues in the CDR3. After removal of 7 bases from V and 0 bases from J, the junction contained 12 bases not matched to a gene. CDR3 amino acids: CSAGTAGASSGNTIYF. The CDR3, as DNA: TGCAGCGCGGGGACAGCCGGGGCGAGCTCTGGAAACACCATATATTTT. Based on the CDR3 plus reference TRBV29-1 and TRBJ1-3, the full variable domain is SAVISQKPSRDICQRGTSLTIQCQVDSQVTMMFWYRQQPGQSLTLIATANQGSEATYESGFVIDKFPISRPNLTFSTLTVSNMSPEDSSIYLCSAGTAGASSGNTIYFGEGSWLTVV.

The rearrangement uses TRBV27 and TRBJ2-5, with 10 bases fitting TRBD2. J was trimmed by 5 bases and V by 7 bases; bases with no gene match: 13. The germline CDR1 and CDR2 sequences are MNHEY and SMNVEV (reference sequence). The CDR3 has 16 amino acids. The DNA of the CDR3 is TGTGCCAGCACCCCATACCCTGGACTAGCGGTGGAGACCCAGTACTTC. Its protein product is CASTPYPGLAVETQYF.

V usage is TRBV5-1 and J usage is TRBJ2-5, with TRBD1 matching 7 bases. CDR3 length equals 14 residues. The germline CDR1 and CDR2 sequences are SGHRS and YFSETQ. Trimming at V came to 4 bases and at J to 1 base, leaving 4 bases not matched to a gene. The CDR3 nucleotides read TGCGCCAGCAGCCCGGGACAGTCCCAAGAGACCCAGTACTTC. Protein product: CASSPGQSQETQYF.

The gene calls are TRBV19 and TRBJ2-7, with TRBD1 matching 9 bases. The CDR3 is made up of 14 amino acids. Germline-derived CDR1 and CDR2 are LNHDA and SQIVND (reference sequence). V was clipped by 4 bases and J by 5 bases; unmatched bases: 6. CDR3 residues: CASSKDRGRNEQYF. In DNA form, the CDR3 reads TGTGCCAGTAGTAAGGACAGGGGACGGAACGAGCAGTACTTC.

A remark on this clone: A junction boundary mismatches the germline segment, possibly from a read error. This chain joins TRBV9 and TRBJ2-1; D assignment may be TRBD1 or TRBD2 (5 bases each). This CDR3 has 15 residues. Germline values: CDR1 SGDLS, CDR2 YYNGEE. Here the CDR3 reads CASSVGTSSYTEQFF. Written as DNA, the CDR3 is TGTGCCAGCAGCGTCGGGACCTCTTCCTACACTGAGCAGTTCTTC.

This chain links TRBV11-2 with TRBJ2-3; the D is unclear. V was cut by 6 bases and J by 1 base, with 2 bases left in between. The CDR3 spans 11 residues. Germline lookup yields CDR1 SGHAT and CDR2 FQNNGV. The CDR3, as DNA: TGTGCCAGCAGGGGCACAGATACGCAGTATTTT. Amino acids: CASRGTDTQYF.

V and J are TRBV14 and TRBJ1-1; D not resolved. The CDR3 runs 13 residues. The germline gives CDR1 SGHDN, CDR2 FVKESK. Trimming shortened V by 1 base and J by 3 bases, and 6 bases separated the two germline ends. The CDR3 DNA is TGTGCCAGCAGCCAAGTAACATACACTGAAGCTTTCTTT. It yields the protein CASSQVTYTEAFF.

The chain joins TRBV19 to TRBJ2-1; D unclear. Germline V gives CDR1 LNHDA, CDR2 SQIVND (reference sequence). Deletions cut 7 bases from V and 6 bases from J, with 10 bases between. The CDR3 spans 12 residues. CDR3 residues: CASISSRNEQFF. CDR3 DNA sequence: TGTGCCAGTATATCTAGTCGCAATGAGCAGTTCTTC. The entire variable domain, with the rest obtained from reference TRBV19 and TRBJ2-1, is as follows: DGGITQSPKYLFRKEGQNVTLSCEQNLNHDAMYWYRQDPGQGLRLIYYSQIVNDFQKGDIAEGYSVSREKKESFPLTVTSAQKNPTAFYLCASISSRNEQFFGPGTRLTVL.

The chain has TRBV5-1 and TRBJ1-2; D is ambiguous. This CDR3 is built from 14 residues. The V gene lost 2 bases and the J gene lost 1 base, with 9 bases spanning the gap. The germline CDR1 and CDR2 sequences are SGHRS and YFSETQ. In DNA, the CDR3 is TGCGCCAGCAGCTTTCGTGGATTTAACTATGGCTACACCTTC. Translation gives CASSFRGFNYGYTF.

The J gene is TRBJ2-7, the V gene TRBV5-1; TRBD1 matches 10 bases. The CDR3 totals 15 residues. In germline, CDR1 is SGHRS, CDR2 YFSETQ. The trim removed 1 base at V and 5 bases at J, leaving 6 bases unmatched. The CDR3 is CASSLMTGGGHEQYF. CDR3 bases: TGCGCCAGCAGCTTGATGACAGGGGGCGGCCACGAGCAGTACTTC.

The rearrangement joins TRBV4-3 to TRBJ2-7; the D gene is possibly TRBD2 (6 bases). Trimming stripped 1 base from V and 1 base from J, with 11 bases between. This CDR3 comprises 15 residues. Germline CDR1 reads LGHNA; CDR2 reads YSLEER. This chain's CDR3 is CASSQVGGLSYEQYF. The CDR3 DNA reads as TGCGCCAGCAGCCAAGTTGGGGGACTTTCCTACGAGCAGTACTTC.

The genes are TRBV10-3 and TRBJ1-3, with TRBD1 matching 10 bases. The CDR3 runs 14 residues. Germline CDR1 and CDR2: ENHRY and SYGVKD. With 7 bases clipped from V and 2 bases from J, the junction kept 2 bases outside the gene matches. Here the CDR3 reads CAITGQGAGNTIYF. CDR3 in DNA: TGTGCCATCACCGGACAGGGGGCTGGAAACACCATATATTTT.

This chain uses TRBV7-3 with TRBJ1-1, with a tentative D call TRBD1 (5 bases). V was clipped by 4 bases and J by 5 bases, with 20 bases between them. The CDR3 runs 16 residues. Germline CDR1 and CDR2: SGHTA and FQGTGA. CDR3 in DNA: TGTGCCAGCAGCTCCCAAGGAGGTGGGGGGAGGACTGAAGCTTTCTTT. Protein: CASSSQGGGGRTEAFF.

The rearrangement links TRBV6-1 to TRBJ2-3; 13 bases are shared with TRBD2. Losses at the gene ends were 4 bases for V and 3 bases for J; bases not matched to a gene: 4. CDR1 and CDR2 (germline): MNHNS, SASEGT. The CDR3 extends over 16 amino acids. This CDR3 is CASSAGTSGATDTQYF. CDR3 DNA sequence: TGTGCCAGCAGTGCCGGGACTAGCGGGGCGACAGATACGCAGTATTTT.

In this sample, this clone turned up once. The chain uses TRBV7-6 and TRBJ2-1, with 14 positions matching TRBD2. In germline, CDR1 is SGHVS, CDR2 FNYEAQ. V lost 5 bases to trimming and J lost 9 bases; unmatched junction nucleotides: 12. There are 17 residues in the CDR3. Here the CDR3 DNA reads TGTGCCAGCAGCCGCCCGACTAGCGGGGGGGCCTCCGGTGAGCAGTTCTTC. Translated: CASSRPTSGGASGEQFF.

The CDR3, as DNA: TGTGCCAGTACCGGGGGAAACACCATATATTTT. Translated: CASTGGNTIYF. The J gene is TRBJ1-3, the V gene TRBV19; D not resolved. The V end was cut by 7 bases, the J end by 4 bases, with 5 bases between. Per germline, CDR1 LNHDA and CDR2 SQIVND (reference sequence). The CDR3 sequence is 11 residues long.

This clone was seen just once. V usage is TRBV19 and J usage is TRBJ1-4; D not certain. Germline V gene sequence: CDR1 LNHDA, CDR2 SQIVND (reference sequence). The CDR3 is 15 amino acids. Trimming removed 6 bases from V and 0 bases from J, with 11 bases in between. As DNA, the CDR3 is TGTGCCAGTAGGGAGGGAGGAGCAACTAATGAAAAACTGTTTTTT. It translates to CASREGGATNEKLFF.